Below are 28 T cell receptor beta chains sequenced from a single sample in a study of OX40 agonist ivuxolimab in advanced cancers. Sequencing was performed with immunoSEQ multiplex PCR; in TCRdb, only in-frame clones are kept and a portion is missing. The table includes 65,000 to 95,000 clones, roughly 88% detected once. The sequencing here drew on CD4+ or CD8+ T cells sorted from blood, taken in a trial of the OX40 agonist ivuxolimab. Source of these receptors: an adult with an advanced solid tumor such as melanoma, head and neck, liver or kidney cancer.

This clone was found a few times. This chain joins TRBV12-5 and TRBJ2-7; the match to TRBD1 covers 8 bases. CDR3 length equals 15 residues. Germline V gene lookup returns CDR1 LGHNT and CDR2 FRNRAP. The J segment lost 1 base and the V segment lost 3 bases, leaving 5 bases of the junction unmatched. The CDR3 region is CASGFTRDRSYEQYF. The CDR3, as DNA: TGTGCTAGTGGTTTCACCAGGGACAGGTCCTACGAGCAGTACTTC.

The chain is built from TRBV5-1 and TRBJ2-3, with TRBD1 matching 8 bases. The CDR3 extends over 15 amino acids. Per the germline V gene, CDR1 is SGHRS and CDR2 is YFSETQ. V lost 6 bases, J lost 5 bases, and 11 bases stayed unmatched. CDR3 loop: CASTIGQGAGDTQYF. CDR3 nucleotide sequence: TGCGCCAGCACTATCGGACAGGGAGCAGGAGATACGCAGTATTTT. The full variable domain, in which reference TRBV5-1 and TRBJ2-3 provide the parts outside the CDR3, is KAGVTQTPRYLIKTRGQQVTLSCSPISGHRSVSWYQQTPGQGLQFLFEYFSETQRNKGNFPGRFSGRQFSNSRSEMNVSTLELGDSALYLCASTIGQGAGDTQYFGPGTRLTVL.

CDR3: CASSTLAGGSTDTQYF. The CDR3 DNA is TGTGCCAGCTCAACACTAGCGGGGGGGAGCACAGATACGCAGTATTTT. The genes are TRBV18 and TRBJ2-3, with 13 bases that match TRBD2. With V trimmed by 5 bases and J by 0 bases, 2 bases remained unmatched. The CDR3 is made up of 16 amino acids. Germline V gives CDR1 KGHSH, CDR2 LQKENI.

Written as DNA, the CDR3 is TGTGCCAGCAGTTTAGAAGCGAACACCGGGGAGCTGTTTTTT. It is translated as CASSLEANTGELFF. This rearrangement joins TRBV27 to TRBJ2-2, with D hard to call. V was cut by 2 bases and J by 0 bases, with 4 bases left in between. The CDR3 runs 14 residues. The germline CDR1 and CDR2 sequences are MNHEY and SMNVEV (reference sequence).

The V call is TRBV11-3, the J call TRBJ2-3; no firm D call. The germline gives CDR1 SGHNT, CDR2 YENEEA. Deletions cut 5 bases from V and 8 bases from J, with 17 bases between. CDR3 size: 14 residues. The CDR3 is CASSPDGFIGTQYF. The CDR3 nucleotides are TGTGCCAGCAGCCCGGACGGGTTTATCGGTACGCAGTATTTT.

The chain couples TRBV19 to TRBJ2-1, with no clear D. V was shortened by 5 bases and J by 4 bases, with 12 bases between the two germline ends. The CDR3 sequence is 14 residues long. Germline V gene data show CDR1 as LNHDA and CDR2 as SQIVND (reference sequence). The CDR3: CASSPSHSYNEQFF. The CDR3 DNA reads TGTGCCAGTAGTCCCTCACACTCTTACAATGAGCAGTTCTTC.

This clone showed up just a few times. In DNA, the CDR3 is TGTGCCAGCAGGGGATTGAACACTGAAGCTTTCTTT. Translating gives CASRGLNTEAFF. The chain has TRBV28 and TRBJ1-1; D is ambiguous. The length of the CDR3 is 12 residues. Germline V lookup: CDR1 MDHEN, CDR2 SYDVKM. Trimming cost V 6 bases and J 0 bases, with 5 bases left between them.

In DNA, the CDR3 is TGTGCCTGGAGTGTAGGTCGGGGGGGTTTTGGCTACACCTTC. It specifies CAWSVGRGGFGYTF. The J gene is TRBJ1-2, the V gene TRBV30; D possibly corresponds to TRBD1 (5 bases). The germline V gene encodes CDR1 GTSNPN and CDR2 SVGIG (reference sequence). This CDR3 is built from 14 residues. V lost 0 bases and J lost 7, with 15 bases in between. Full variable domain (remainder filled in from reference TRBV30 and TRBJ1-2): SQTIHQWPATLVQPVGSPLSLECTVEGTSNPNLYWYRQAAGRGLQLLFYSVGIGQISSEVPQNLSASRPQDRQFILSSKKLLLSDSGFYLCAWSVGRGGFGYTFGSGTRLTVV.

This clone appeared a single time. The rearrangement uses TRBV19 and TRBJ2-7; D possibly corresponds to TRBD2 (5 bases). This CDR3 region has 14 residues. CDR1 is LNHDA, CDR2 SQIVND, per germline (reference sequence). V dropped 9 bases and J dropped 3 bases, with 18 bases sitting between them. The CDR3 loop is CASAPSAGLYEQYF. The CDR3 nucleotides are TGTGCCAGCGCCCCGTCTGCGGGCCTCTACGAGCAGTACTTC.

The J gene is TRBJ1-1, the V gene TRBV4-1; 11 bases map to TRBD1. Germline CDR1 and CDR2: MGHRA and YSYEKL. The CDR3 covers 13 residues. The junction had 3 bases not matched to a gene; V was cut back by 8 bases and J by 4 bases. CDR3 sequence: CASGQGAPTEAFF. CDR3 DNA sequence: TGCGCCAGCGGACAGGGGGCGCCCACTGAAGCTTTCTTT.

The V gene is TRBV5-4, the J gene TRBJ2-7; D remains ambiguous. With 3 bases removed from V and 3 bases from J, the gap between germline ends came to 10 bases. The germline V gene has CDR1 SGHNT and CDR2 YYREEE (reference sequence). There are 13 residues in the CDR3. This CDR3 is CASSSQFDYEQYF. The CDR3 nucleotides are TGTGCCAGCAGCTCCCAATTCGACTACGAGCAGTACTTC.

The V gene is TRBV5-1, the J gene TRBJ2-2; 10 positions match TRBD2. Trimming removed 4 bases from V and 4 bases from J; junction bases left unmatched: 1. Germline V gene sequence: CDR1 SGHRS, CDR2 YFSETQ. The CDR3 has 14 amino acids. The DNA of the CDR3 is TGCGCCAGCAGCCCTAGCGGGAGCACCGGGGAGCTGTTTTTT. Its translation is CASSPSGSTGELFF.

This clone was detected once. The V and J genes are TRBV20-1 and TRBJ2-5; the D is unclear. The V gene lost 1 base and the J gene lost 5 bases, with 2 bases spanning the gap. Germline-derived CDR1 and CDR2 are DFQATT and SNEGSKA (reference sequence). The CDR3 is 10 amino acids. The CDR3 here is CSARAETQYF. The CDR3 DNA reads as TGCAGTGCTAGAGCGGAGACCCAGTACTTC.

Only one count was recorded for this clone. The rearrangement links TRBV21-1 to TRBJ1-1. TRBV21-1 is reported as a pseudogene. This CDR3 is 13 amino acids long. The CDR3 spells CASTNKEGTEAFF. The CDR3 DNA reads TGTGCCAGCACCAACAAGGAGGGGACTGAAGCTTTCTTT.

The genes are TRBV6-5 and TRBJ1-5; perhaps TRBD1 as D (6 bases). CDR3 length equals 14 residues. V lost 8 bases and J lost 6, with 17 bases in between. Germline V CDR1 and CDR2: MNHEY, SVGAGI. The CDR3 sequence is CASCPGVSGQPQHF. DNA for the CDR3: TGTGCCAGCTGTCCAGGGGTTTCGGGTCAGCCCCAGCATTTT.

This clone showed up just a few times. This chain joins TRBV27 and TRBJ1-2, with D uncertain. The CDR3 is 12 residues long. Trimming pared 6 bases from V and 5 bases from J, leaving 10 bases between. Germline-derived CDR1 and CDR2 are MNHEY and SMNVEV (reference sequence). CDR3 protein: CASRGSSYGYTF. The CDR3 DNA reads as TGTGCCAGCAGAGGGTCCTCGTATGGCTACACCTTC.

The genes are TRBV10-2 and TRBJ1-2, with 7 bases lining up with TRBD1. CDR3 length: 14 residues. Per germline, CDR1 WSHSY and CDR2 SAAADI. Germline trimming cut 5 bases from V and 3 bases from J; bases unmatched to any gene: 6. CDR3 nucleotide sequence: TGCGCCAGCAGTCTCAGGGGGTTTGACTATGGCTACACCTTC. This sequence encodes CASSLRGFDYGYTF.

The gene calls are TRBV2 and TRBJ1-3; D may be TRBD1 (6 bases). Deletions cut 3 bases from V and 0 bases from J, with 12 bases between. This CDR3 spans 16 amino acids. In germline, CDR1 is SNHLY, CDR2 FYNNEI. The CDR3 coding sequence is TGTGCCAGCAGTGAGCTGGGGGGCAGCTCTGGAAACACCATATATTTT. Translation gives CASSELGGSSGNTIYF.

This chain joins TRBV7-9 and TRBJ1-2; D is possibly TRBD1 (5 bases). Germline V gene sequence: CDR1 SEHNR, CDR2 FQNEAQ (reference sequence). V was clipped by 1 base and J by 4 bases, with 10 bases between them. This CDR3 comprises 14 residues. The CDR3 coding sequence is TGTGCCAGCAGCTTAGGAGACAGTTCCTATGGCTACACCTTC. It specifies CASSLGDSSYGYTF.

CDR3: CASSWGDTYNEQFF. The CDR3, as DNA: TGCGCCAGCAGCTGGGGGGACACCTACAATGAGCAGTTCTTC. This chain uses TRBV5-1 with TRBJ2-1; D assignment may be TRBD1 or TRBD2 (6 bases each). This CDR3 region has 14 residues. Trimming took 3 bases from V and 2 from J, leaving 9 bases between them. The germline V gene encodes CDR1 SGHRS and CDR2 YFSETQ.

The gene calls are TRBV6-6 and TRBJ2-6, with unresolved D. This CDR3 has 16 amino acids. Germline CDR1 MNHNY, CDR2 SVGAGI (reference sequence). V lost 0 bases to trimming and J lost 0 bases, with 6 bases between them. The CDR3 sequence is CASSYSASSGANVLTF. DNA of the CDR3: TGTGCCAGCAGTTACTCAGCGAGCTCTGGGGCCAACGTCCTGACTTTC.

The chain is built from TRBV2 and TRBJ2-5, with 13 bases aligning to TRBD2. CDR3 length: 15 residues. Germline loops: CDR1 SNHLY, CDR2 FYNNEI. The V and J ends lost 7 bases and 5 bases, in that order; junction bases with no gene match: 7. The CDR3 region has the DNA TGTGCCAGCACCCTACGGACTAGCGGGAGTGAGACCCAGTACTTC. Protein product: CASTLRTSGSETQYF.

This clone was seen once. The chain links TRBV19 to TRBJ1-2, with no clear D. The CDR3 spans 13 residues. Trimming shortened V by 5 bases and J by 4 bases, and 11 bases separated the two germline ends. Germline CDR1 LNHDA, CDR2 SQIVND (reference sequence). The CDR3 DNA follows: TGTGCCAGTAGTGACGGCAGTCGCTATGGCTACACCTTC. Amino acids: CASSDGSRYGYTF.

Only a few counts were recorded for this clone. The CDR3 loop reads CASSLAAGIGYF. CDR3 DNA sequence: TGTGCCAGCAGCTTGGCGGCGGGAATTGGGTACTTC. The chain uses TRBV5-8 and TRBJ2-4, with a tentative D call TRBD2 (6 bases). Germline CDR1 reads SGHTS; CDR2 reads YDEGEE. Deletions cut 0 bases from V and 15 bases from J, with 13 bases between. The CDR3 extends over 12 amino acids.

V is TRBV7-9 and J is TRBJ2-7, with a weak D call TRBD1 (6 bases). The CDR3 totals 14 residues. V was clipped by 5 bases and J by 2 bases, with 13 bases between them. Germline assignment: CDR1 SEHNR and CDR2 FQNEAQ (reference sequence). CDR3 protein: CASSVSGTTYEQYF. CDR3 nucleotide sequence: TGTGCCAGCAGCGTCTCCGGGACAACCTACGAGCAGTACTTC.

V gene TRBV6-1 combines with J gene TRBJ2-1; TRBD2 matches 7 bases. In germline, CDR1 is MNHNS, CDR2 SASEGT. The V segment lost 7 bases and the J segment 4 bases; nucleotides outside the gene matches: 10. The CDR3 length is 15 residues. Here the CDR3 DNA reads TGTGCCAGCACCACCGGGACTATGGGATACAATGAGCAGTTCTTC. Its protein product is CASTTGTMGYNEQFF.

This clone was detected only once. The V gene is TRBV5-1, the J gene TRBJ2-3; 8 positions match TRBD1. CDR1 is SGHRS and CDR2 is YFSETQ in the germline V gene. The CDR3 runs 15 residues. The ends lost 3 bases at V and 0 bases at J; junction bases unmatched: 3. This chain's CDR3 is CASSSGQGSTDTQYF. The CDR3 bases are TGCGCCAGCAGCTCAGGACAGGGCAGCACAGATACGCAGTATTTT.

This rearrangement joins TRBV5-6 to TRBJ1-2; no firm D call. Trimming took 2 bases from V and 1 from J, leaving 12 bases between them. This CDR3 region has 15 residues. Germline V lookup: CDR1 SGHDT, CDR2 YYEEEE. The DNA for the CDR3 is TGTGCCAGCAGCTTAGGGCAGCCCATTAACTATGGCTACACCTTC. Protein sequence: CASSLGQPINYGYTF.